The rows below give T cell receptor beta chains drawn from one sample of a study of CD8+CD57+ T cells in acquired aplastic anemia. TCRdb reanalysed the reads using MiXCR and keeps one entry per CDR3 protein. The data show nearly 60,000 distinct CDR3 sequences, around 50% seen once. The sample taken for sequencing was sorted CD4+, CD8+, or CD8+CD57+ T cells (not recorded which) from PBMCs. All receptors come from a human donor with aplastic anemia. Both conserved end residues are part of each CDR3. The D gene is left open where the match is weak. Size tells how often a clone was seen (once, few, many) or the class of an expanded clone, and some rows leave it out.

J gene: TRBJ2-7
V gene: TRBV10-2
D gene: TRBD1
clone size: .
CDR3 protein: CASSEAGQGYEQYF
CDR3 DNA: TGCGCCAGCAGTGAGGCCGGACAGGGGTACGAGCAGTACTTC

J gene: TRBJ1-5
V gene: TRBV5-1
D gene: .
clone size: many
CDR3 protein: CASSLLEVDSNQPQHF
CDR3 DNA: TGCGCCAGCAGCTTGCTAGAGGTGGATAGCAATCAGCCCCAGCATTTT

J gene: TRBJ2-1
V gene: TRBV9
D gene: .
clone size: many
CDR3 protein: CASSVGGASNEQFF
CDR3 DNA: TGTGCCAGCAGCGTAGGGGGGGCGAGTAATGAGCAGTTCTTC

J gene: TRBJ1-1
V gene: TRBV29-1
D gene: TRBD1
clone size: .
CDR3 protein: CSYRGQGTEAFF
CDR3 DNA: TGCAGTTACAGGGGACAAGGCACTGAAGCTTTCTTT

J gene: TRBJ1-5
V gene: TRBV7-8
D gene: TRBD1
clone size: .
CDR3 protein: CASSLVGTGNQPQHF
CDR3 DNA: TGTGCCAGCAGCTTAGTTGGGACAGGGAATCAGCCCCAGCATTTT

J gene: TRBJ1-2
V gene: TRBV7-9
D gene: .
clone size: .
CDR3 protein: CASSFNGYTF
CDR3 DNA: TGTGCCAGCAGCTTTAATGGCTACACCTTC

J gene: TRBJ2-1
V gene: TRBV5-6
D gene: TRBD1
clone size: many
CDR3 protein: CASSQAPGGTLPNEQFF
CDR3 DNA: TGTGCCAGCAGTCAAGCCCCAGGGGGCACTCTCCCCAATGAGCAGTTCTTC

J gene: TRBJ2-7
V gene: TRBV29-1
D gene: .
clone size: few
CDR3 protein: CSVVSGFQDEQYF
CDR3 DNA: TGCAGCGTTGTGTCCGGGTTTCAGGACGAGCAGTACTTC

J gene: TRBJ1-1
V gene: TRBV25-1
D gene: TRBD1
clone size: .
CDR3 protein: CASHRGGSNTEAFF
CDR3 DNA: TGTGCCAGCCATCGAGGGGGCTCGAACACTGAAGCTTTCTTT

J gene: TRBJ2-2
V gene: TRBV10-2
D gene: TRBD1
clone size: .
CDR3 protein: CASSRRTGSNTGELFF
CDR3 DNA: TGCGCCAGCAGCCGTAGGACAGGGAGTAACACCGGGGAGCTGTTTTTT

J gene: TRBJ2-1
V gene: TRBV29-1
D gene: .
clone size: .
CDR3 protein: CSRTHGQGHEQFF
CDR3 DNA: TGCAGCCGGACACATGGGCAAGGGCATGAGCAGTTCTTC

J gene: TRBJ1-2
V gene: TRBV29-1
D gene: .
clone size: .
CDR3 protein: CSVGLRPNYGYTF
CDR3 DNA: TGCAGCGTTGGGCTACGGCCTAACTATGGCTACACCTTC

J gene: TRBJ1-1
V gene: TRBV6-1
D gene: .
clone size: many
CDR3 protein: CASSEPGLNTEAFF
CDR3 DNA: TGTGCCAGCAGTGAACCAGGATTGAACACTGAAGCTTTCTTT

J gene: TRBJ1-5
V gene: TRBV29-1
D gene: TRBD1
clone size: .
CDR3 protein: CSVEDRDGQPQHF
CDR3 DNA: TGCAGCGTTGAGGACAGGGACGGTCAGCCCCAGCATTTT

J gene: TRBJ2-3
V gene: TRBV20-1
D gene: TRBD1
clone size: .
CDR3 protein: CSAPPGQVGDTQYF
CDR3 DNA: TGCAGTGCCCCCCCGGGACAGGTGGGAGATACGCAGTATTTT

J gene: TRBJ1-1
V gene: TRBV5-4
D gene: .
clone size: many
CDR3 protein: CASSPRGSDTEAFF
CDR3 DNA: TGTGCCAGCAGCCCCAGGGGTAGCGACACTGAAGCTTTCTTT

J gene: TRBJ2-5
V gene: TRBV28
D gene: .
clone size: .
CDR3 protein: CASGSEDGTGRETQYF
CDR3 DNA: TGTGCCAGCGGTTCCGAGGACGGTACGGGGAGGGAGACCCAGTACTTC

J gene: TRBJ2-3
V gene: TRBV5-4
D gene: TRBD2
clone size: few
CDR3 protein: CASSRGLAGGWGTDTQYF
CDR3 DNA: TGTGCCAGCAGCCGTGGACTAGCGGGGGGGTGGGGCACAGATACGCAGTATTTT

J gene: TRBJ2-7
V gene: TRBV5-6
D gene: .
clone size: .
CDR3 protein: CASSLYGRKEQYF
CDR3 DNA: TGTGCCAGCAGCTTGTATGGACGAAAAGAGCAGTACTTC

J gene: TRBJ2-1
V gene: TRBV10-3
D gene: .
clone size: medium-sized
CDR3 protein: CAISEVVGRSYNEQFF
CDR3 DNA: TGTGCCATCAGTGAGGTAGTAGGGCGGTCCTACAATGAGCAGTTCTTC

J gene: TRBJ1-2
V gene: TRBV29-1
D gene: .
clone size: .
CDR3 protein: CSSWARDGLLYGYTF
CDR3 DNA: TGCAGCAGTTGGGCCCGGGACGGACTACTCTATGGCTACACCTTC

J gene: TRBJ1-1
V gene: TRBV28
D gene: .
clone size: few
CDR3 protein: CASSFLEAPMNTEAFF
CDR3 DNA: TGTGCCAGCAGTTTTTTAGAAGCACCTATGAACACTGAAGCTTTCTTT

J gene: TRBJ1-1
V gene: TRBV19
D gene: TRBD1
clone size: .
CDR3 protein: CASMRGQGARTEAFF
CDR3 DNA: TGTGCCAGTATGAGGGGACAGGGGGCGCGCACTGAAGCTTTCTTT

J gene: TRBJ1-2
V gene: TRBV19
D gene: TRBD1
clone size: .
CDR3 protein: CASSIAGGTGYTF
CDR3 DNA: TGTGCCAGTAGTATAGCAGGGGGAACTGGCTACACCTTC

J gene: TRBJ2-7
V gene: TRBV20-1
D gene: .
clone size: many
CDR3 protein: CSARDRAGQFYEQYF
CDR3 DNA: TGCAGTGCTAGAGATCGGGCGGGACAGTTCTACGAGCAGTACTTC

J gene: TRBJ2-1
V gene: TRBV13
D gene: .
clone size: .
CDR3 protein: CASSLVAWGNEQFF
CDR3 DNA: TGTGCCAGCAGCTTAGTGGCCTGGGGCAATGAGCAGTTCTTC

J gene: TRBJ1-4
V gene: TRBV24-1
D gene: .
clone size: .
CDR3 protein: CATSDPRDSEKLFF
CDR3 DNA: TGTGCCACCAGTGATCCCCGGGACTCCGAAAAACTGTTTTTT

J gene: TRBJ1-6
V gene: TRBV13
D gene: .
clone size: once
CDR3 protein: CASSYKQGLVSPLHF
CDR3 DNA: TGTGCCAGCAGCTACAAACAGGGACTGGTTTCACCCCTCCACTTT

J gene: TRBJ2-5
V gene: TRBV7-8
D gene: TRBD1
clone size: .
CDR3 protein: CASSYGQGETQYF
CDR3 DNA: TGTGCCAGCAGCTACGGACAGGGAGAGACCCAGTACTTC

J gene: TRBJ2-3
V gene: TRBV7-6
D gene: .
clone size: .
CDR3 protein: CVGSTKFGTDTQYF
CDR3 DNA: TGTGTCGGCAGTACGAAGTTTGGCACAGATACGCAGTATTTT

J gene: TRBJ2-1
V gene: TRBV10-2
D gene: .
clone size: few
CDR3 protein: CASSNNEQLF
CDR3 DNA: TGCGCCAGCAGTAACAATGAGCAGCTCTTC

J gene: TRBJ2-5
V gene: TRBV7-9
D gene: .
clone size: .
CDR3 protein: CASTAGRSQETQYF
CDR3 DNA: TGTGCCAGCACCGCCGGACGGTCCCAAGAGACCCAGTACTTC

J gene: TRBJ1-1
V gene: TRBV25-1
D gene: .
clone size: medium-sized
CDR3 protein: CASSESAGMNTEAFF
CDR3 DNA: TGTGCCAGCAGTGAATCCGCAGGCATGAACACTGAAGCTTTCTTT